This TCR beta chain derives from a study of blood T cell repertoires in COVID-19. Using immunoSEQ multiplex PCR, the repertoire was profiled, and TCRdb retains in-frame clones only, with some absent. This sample has fewer than 35,000 clones, with about 89% found just once. The CDR3 covers 13 residues. Per germline, CDR1 SGHKS and CDR2 YYEKEE (reference sequence). Trimming pared 1 base from V and 7 bases from J, leaving 12 bases between. The chain employs TRBV5-5 and TRBJ2-7; D is uncertain. Sample: peripheral blood. This receptor was identified in a human donor with active COVID-19. The donor label of this sample is uncertain. As DNA, the CDR3 is TGTGCCAGCAGCTTGTTCCCCCCGCGGGAGCAGTACTTC. Translating gives CASSLFPPREQYF.